These T cell receptor beta chains were read from a single sample in a study of siplizumab effects on memory and regulatory T cells. The data were produced by immunoSEQ multiplex PCR, yet TCRdb's version contains in-frame clones alone and is incomplete. The sample includes about 120,000 clones, 93% of them seen just once. The sequenced material came from non-Treg CD4+ T cells sorted from blood. These receptor sequences come from a human donor in good health. CDR3s include the opening cysteine and the closing phenylalanine or tryptophan. The D gene is left open where the match is weak.

J gene	V gene	D gene	CDR3 length	CDR3 protein	CDR3 DNA
TRBJ2-5	TRBV21-1	-	12	CASSKDRETQYF	TGTGCCAGCAGCAAAGATCGAGAGACCCAGTACTTC
TRBJ2-5	TRBV11-2	-	14	CASSFARLSGTQYF	TGTGCCAGCAGTTTCGCACGCCTCTCGGGGACCCAGTACTTC
TRBJ1-4	TRBV4-1	TRBD1	15	CASSLYRGTNEKLFF	TGCGCCAGCAGCCTCTACAGGGGAACTAATGAAAAACTGTTTTTT
TRBJ2-3	TRBV5-6	-	11	CASSHTDTQYF	TGTGCCAGCAGCCACACAGATACGCAGTATTTT
TRBJ2-7	TRBV27	-	8	CASSHVPF	TGTGCCAGCAGTCACGTTCCCTTC
TRBJ1-3	TRBV4-1	-	15	CASSLPPTAGNTIYF	TGCGCCAGCAGCCTCCCCCCGACAGCTGGAAACACCATATATTTT
TRBJ1-2	TRBV10-1	TRBD1	19	CASSESSPPDRGQNYGYTF	TGCGCCAGCAGTGAGTCGAGTCCCCCCGACAGGGGGCAGAACTATGGCTACACCTTC
TRBJ1-6	TRBV11-2	-	16	CASSLAQFWGNSPLHF	TGTGCCAGCAGCTTAGCCCAGTTTTGGGGTAATTCACCCCTCCACTTT
TRBJ2-5	TRBV4-1	TRBD2	16	CASSQSLAGGRETQYF	TGCGCCAGCAGCCAATCGCTAGCGGGGGGAAGGGAGACCCAGTACTTC
TRBJ2-7	TRBV7-3	-	13	CASSLFYSYEQYF	TGTGCCAGCAGCTTATTTTACTCCTACGAGCAGTACTTC